The 8 T cell receptor beta chains reported below all come from one sample, sequenced in a study of blood T cell repertoires in COVID-19. Assay used: immunoSEQ multiplex PCR; TCRdb lists only in-frame clones, some missing. The sample comprises approximately 240,000 clones, around 90% of which are singletons, and approximately 2% rests with the top ten. Sample: PBMCs or T cells enriched from blood (not recorded which). Receptor source: a woman aged 18-30 years who had recovered from COVID-19.

The chain has TRBV3-1 (or the pseudogene TRBV3-2) and TRBJ2-2; D ambiguous. Per the germline V gene, CDR1 is LGHDT and CDR2 is YNNKEL (reference sequence). V lost 1 base to trimming and J lost 0 bases, with 6 bases between them. This CDR3 has 15 amino acids. CDR3 nucleotide sequence: TGTGCCAGCAGCCAAGGGTCAGCGAACACCGGGGAGCTGTTTTTT. Encoded protein: CASSQGSANTGELFF.

V usage is TRBV28 and J usage is TRBJ1-2; 8 bases fit TRBD1. The CDR3 is made up of 14 amino acids. The V segment lost 7 bases and the J segment 4 bases; nucleotides outside the gene matches: 8. The germline CDR1 and CDR2 sequences are MDHEN and SYDVKM. CDR3 DNA sequence: TGTGCCAGCACCCGGACAGGGCGGACCTATGGCTACACCTTC. It codes for CASTRTGRTYGYTF.

The chain links TRBV3-1 (or the pseudogene TRBV3-2) to TRBJ2-5, with D perhaps TRBD1 (6 bases). Germline assignment: CDR1 LGHDT and CDR2 YNNKEL (reference sequence). Between the trimmed V and J ends, which lost 0 bases and 5 bases, there was a span of 16 bases. The CDR3 is 16 amino acids. CDR3 residues: CASSQDLGRGRETQYF. In DNA form, the CDR3 reads TGTGCCAGCAGCCAAGATCTGGGCAGGGGCAGGGAGACCCAGTACTTC.

The chain uses TRBV4-1 and TRBJ2-7; D is perhaps TRBD1 (6 bases). Trimming pared 4 bases from V and 4 bases from J, leaving 17 bases between. The CDR3 loop spans 15 amino acids. CDR1 and CDR2 (germline): MGHRA, YSYEKL. CDR3 DNA: TGCGCCAGCAGCCGTGGCGAAGGGGGAATATACGAGCAGTACTTC. It specifies CASSRGEGGIYEQYF.

The chain is built from TRBV27 and TRBJ1-5; the match to TRBD1 covers 11 bases. Germline V lookup: CDR1 MNHEY, CDR2 SMNVEV (reference sequence). The trim removed 6 bases at V and 6 bases at J, leaving 7 bases unmatched. The CDR3 extends over 15 amino acids. The CDR3 DNA reads TGTGCCAGCAGCCTTACGGGACAGGGGGGTCAGCCCCAGCATTTT. This encodes CASSLTGQGGQPQHF.

The gene calls are TRBV10-1 and TRBJ1-2, with D perhaps matching TRBD1 (6 bases). With 6 bases removed from V and 5 bases from J, the gap between germline ends came to 16 bases. This CDR3 has 14 amino acids. Germline loops: CDR1 WNHNN, CDR2 SYGVQD (reference sequence). CDR3 amino acids: CASRQDSLRYGYTF. In DNA form, the CDR3 reads TGCGCCAGCAGACAGGACAGCCTGAGGTATGGCTACACCTTC.

V is TRBV7-9 and J is TRBJ1-1; no clear D gene. Germline lookup yields CDR1 SEHNR and CDR2 FQNEAQ (reference sequence). CDR3 length equals 14 residues. The germline V and J ends were trimmed by 6 bases and 3 bases, with 14 bases remaining between them. CDR3 residues: CASRELNGDTEAFF. The CDR3 DNA follows: TGTGCCAGCAGGGAACTAAACGGGGACACTGAAGCTTTCTTT.

The chain couples TRBV10-3 to TRBJ2-5, with D possibly TRBD2 on 6 matching bases. V dropped 3 bases and J dropped 5 bases, with 10 bases sitting between them. CDR1 is ENHRY, CDR2 SYGVKD, per germline. The CDR3 loop spans 13 amino acids. The CDR3 loop is CAISDTGDETQYF. In DNA, the CDR3 is TGTGCCATCAGTGATACGGGGGACGAGACCCAGTACTTC.